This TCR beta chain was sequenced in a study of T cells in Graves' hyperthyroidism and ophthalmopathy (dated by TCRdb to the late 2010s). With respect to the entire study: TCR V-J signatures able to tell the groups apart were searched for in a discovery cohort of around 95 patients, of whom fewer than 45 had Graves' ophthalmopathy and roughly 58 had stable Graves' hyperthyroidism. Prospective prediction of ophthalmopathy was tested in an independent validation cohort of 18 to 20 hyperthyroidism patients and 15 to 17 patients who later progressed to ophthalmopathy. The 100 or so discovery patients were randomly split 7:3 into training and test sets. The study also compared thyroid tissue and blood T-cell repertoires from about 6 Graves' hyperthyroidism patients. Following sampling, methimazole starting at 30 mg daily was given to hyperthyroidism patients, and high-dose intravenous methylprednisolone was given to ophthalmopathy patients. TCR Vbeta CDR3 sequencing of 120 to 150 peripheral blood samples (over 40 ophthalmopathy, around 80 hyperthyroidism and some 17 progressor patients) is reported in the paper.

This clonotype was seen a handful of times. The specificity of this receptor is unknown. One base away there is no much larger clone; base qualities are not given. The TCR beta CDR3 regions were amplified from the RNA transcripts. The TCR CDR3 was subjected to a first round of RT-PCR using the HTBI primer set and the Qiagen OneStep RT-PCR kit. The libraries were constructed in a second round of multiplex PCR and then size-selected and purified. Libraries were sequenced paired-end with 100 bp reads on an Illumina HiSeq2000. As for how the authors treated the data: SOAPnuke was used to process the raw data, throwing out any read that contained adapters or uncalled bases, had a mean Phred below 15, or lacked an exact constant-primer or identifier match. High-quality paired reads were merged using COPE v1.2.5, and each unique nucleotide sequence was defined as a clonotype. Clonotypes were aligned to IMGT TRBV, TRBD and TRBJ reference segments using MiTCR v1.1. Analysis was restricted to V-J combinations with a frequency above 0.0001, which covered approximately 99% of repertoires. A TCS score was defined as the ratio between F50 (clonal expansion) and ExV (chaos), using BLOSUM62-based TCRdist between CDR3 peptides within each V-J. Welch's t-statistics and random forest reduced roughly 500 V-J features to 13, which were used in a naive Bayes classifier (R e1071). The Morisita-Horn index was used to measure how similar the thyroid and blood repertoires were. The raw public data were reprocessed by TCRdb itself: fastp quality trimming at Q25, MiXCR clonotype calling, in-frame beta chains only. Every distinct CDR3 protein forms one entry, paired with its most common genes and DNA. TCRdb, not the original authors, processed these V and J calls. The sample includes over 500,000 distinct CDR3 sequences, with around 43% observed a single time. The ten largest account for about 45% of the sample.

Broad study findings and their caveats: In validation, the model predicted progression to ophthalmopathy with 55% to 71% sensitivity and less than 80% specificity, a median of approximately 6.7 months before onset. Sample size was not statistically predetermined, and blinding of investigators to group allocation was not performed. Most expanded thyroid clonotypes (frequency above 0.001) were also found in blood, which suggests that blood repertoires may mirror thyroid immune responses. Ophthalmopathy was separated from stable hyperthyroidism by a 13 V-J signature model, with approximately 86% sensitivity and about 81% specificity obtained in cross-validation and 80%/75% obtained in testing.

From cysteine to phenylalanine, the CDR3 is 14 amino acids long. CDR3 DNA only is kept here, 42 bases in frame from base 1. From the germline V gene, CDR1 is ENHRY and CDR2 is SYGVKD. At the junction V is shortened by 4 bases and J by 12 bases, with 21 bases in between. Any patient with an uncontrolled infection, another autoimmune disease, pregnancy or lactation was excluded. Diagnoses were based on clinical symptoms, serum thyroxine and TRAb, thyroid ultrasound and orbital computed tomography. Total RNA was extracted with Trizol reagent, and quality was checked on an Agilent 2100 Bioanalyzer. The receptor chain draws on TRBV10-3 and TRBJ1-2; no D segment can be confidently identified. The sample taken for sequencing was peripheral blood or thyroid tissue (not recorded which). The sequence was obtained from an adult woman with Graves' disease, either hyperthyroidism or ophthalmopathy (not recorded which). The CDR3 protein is CAISVRVGSSGNTF. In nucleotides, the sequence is TGTGCCATCAGTGTGCGGGTGGGGAGCTCTGGAAACACCTTC.